This T cell receptor beta chain was captured in a study of OX40 agonist ivuxolimab in advanced cancers. Some clones are missing from TCRdb's copy, which holds only in-frame ones; the method was immunoSEQ multiplex PCR. Of 70,000 or so clones listed, 92% were seen once; the top ten hold more than 7.5%. For this clone: Antigen: not known.

This CDR3 contains 14 residues. CDR1 and CDR2 (germline): SGHAT, FQDESV (reference sequence). V was clipped by 4 bases and J by 5 bases, with 14 bases between them. Study-wide results and limits: Nonresponders included some who also had low normalized T-cell clonal expansion. Circulating CD4+ and CD8+ T cells showed clonal expansion by week 6 at 0.1 to 3.0 mg/kg. Antigens targeted by the expanded peripheral T cells were not determined.

The sample here was CD4+ or CD8+ T cells sorted from blood, taken in a trial of the OX40 agonist ivuxolimab. V gene TRBV11-1 combines with J gene TRBJ2-5; D is perhaps TRBD1 (6 bases). The clonotype comes from an adult with an advanced solid tumor such as melanoma, head and neck, liver or kidney cancer. The CDR3 region is CASSSPGVGETQYF. DNA for the CDR3: TGTGCCAGCAGCTCTCCAGGGGTAGGTGAGACCCAGTACTTC.